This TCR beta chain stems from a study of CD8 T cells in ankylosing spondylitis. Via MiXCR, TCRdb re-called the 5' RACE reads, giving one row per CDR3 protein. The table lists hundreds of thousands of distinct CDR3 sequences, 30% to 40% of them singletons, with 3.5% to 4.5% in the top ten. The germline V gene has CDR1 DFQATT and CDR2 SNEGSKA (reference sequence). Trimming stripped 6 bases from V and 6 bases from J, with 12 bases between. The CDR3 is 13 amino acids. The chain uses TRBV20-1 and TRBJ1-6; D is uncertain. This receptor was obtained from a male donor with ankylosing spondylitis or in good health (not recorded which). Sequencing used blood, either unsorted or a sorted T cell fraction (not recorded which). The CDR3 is CSAKVSSNSPLHF. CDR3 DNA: TGCAGTGCGAAGGTTTCTAGTAATTCACCCCTCCACTTT.